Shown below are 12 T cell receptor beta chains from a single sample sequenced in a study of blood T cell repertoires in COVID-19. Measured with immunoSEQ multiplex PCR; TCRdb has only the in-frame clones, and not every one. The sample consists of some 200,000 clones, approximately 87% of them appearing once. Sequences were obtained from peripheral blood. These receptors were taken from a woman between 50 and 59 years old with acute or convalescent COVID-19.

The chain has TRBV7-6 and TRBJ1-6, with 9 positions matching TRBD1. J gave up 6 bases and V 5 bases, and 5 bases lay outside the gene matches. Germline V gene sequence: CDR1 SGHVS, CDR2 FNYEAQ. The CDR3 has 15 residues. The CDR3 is CASSNKDRGNSPLHF. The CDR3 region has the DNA TGTGCCAGCAGCAATAAGGACAGGGGTAATTCACCCCTCCACTTT.

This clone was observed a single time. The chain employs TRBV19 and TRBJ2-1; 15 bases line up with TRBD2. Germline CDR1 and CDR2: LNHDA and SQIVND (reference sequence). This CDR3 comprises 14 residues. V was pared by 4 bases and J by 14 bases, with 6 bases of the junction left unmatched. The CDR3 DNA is TGTGCCAGTAGTACAGGACTAGCGGGGGGGAGGAAGTTCTTC. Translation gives CASSTGLAGGRKFF.

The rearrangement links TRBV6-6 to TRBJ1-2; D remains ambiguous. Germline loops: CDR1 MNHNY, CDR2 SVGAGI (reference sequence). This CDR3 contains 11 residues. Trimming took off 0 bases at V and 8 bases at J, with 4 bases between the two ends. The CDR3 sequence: CASSYSRGYTF. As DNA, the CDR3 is TGTGCCAGCAGTTACTCGAGAGGCTACACCTTC.

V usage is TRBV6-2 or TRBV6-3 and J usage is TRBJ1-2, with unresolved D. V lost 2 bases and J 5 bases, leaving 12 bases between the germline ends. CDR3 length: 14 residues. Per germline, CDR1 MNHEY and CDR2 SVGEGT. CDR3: CASSYVHLEYGYTF. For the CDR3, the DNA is TGTGCCAGCAGTTACGTTCATCTTGAGTATGGCTACACCTTC.

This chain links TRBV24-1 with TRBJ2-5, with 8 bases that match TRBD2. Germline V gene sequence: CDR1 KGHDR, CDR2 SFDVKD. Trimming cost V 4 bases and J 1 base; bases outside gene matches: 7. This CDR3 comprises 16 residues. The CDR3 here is CATSEGTRGAQETQYF. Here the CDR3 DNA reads TGTGCCACCAGTGAGGGGACTAGGGGGGCCCAAGAGACCCAGTACTTC.

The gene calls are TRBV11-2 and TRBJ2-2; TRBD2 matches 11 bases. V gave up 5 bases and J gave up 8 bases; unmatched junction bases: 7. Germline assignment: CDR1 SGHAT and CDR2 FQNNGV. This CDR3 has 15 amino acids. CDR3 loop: CASSGTSGGPGELFF. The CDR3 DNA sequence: TGTGCCAGCAGCGGCACTAGCGGGGGCCCGGGGGAGCTGTTTTTT.

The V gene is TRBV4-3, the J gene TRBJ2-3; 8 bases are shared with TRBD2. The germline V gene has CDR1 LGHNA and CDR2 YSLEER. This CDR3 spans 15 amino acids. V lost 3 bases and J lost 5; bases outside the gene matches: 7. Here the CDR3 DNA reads TGCGCCAGCAGCCAGCGCGGGAGGTATGAAGATACGCAGTATTTT. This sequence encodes CASSQRGRYEDTQYF.

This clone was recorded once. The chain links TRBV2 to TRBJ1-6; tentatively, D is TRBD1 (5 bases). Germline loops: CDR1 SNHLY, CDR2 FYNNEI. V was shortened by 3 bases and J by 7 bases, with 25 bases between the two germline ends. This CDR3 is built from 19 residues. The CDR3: CASSEGGLRGASGNSPLHF. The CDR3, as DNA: TGTGCCAGCAGTGAGGGGGGTTTAAGGGGCGCGTCGGGGAATTCACCCCTCCACTTT.

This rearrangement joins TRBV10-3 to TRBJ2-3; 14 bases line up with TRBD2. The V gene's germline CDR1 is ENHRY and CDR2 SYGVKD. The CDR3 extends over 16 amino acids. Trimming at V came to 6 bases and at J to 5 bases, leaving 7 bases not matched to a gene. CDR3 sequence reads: CAIRPGLAGVLDTQYF. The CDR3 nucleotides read TGTGCCATCAGACCGGGACTAGCGGGAGTCCTAGATACGCAGTATTTT.

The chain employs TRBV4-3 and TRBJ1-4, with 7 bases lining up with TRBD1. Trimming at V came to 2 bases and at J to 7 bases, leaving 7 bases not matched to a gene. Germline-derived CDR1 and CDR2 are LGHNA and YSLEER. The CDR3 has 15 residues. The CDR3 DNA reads TGCGCCAGCAGCCAAATTCCGACAGGGACTGAAAAACTGTTTTTT. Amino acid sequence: CASSQIPTGTEKLFF.

CDR3 in DNA: TGCGCCAGCAGCTTGGCCATCCGGGGCGCGGGATATAATGAAAAACTGTTTTTT. It yields the protein CASSLAIRGAGYNEKLFF. The chain joins TRBV5-1 to TRBJ1-4; tentative D call: TRBD1 (5 bases). The CDR3 extends over 18 amino acids. Trimming removed 0 bases from V and 4 bases from J, with 19 bases in between. Looked up from germline, CDR1 is SGHRS and CDR2 is YFSETQ.

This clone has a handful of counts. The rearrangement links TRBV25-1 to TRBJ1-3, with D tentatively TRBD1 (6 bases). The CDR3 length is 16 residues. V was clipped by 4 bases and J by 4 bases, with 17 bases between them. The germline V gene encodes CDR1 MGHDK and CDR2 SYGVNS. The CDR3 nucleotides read TGTGCCAGCAGTGCCGATGTAGCGGGGGGCGGAAACACCATATATTTT. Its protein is CASSADVAGGGNTIYF.